Given below is one T cell receptor beta chain in context. The antigen remains undetermined. This record comes from a study of vaccination and CD4 T cells after COVID-19. The wider study: Stimulation of the cells used overlapping spike peptide pools from SARS-CoV-2 and from the common cold coronaviruses HCoV-NL63, HCoV-OC43 and HCoV-229E. As a positive control, some control cultures were given a CEFX pool, while others were given an HIV-1 Nef pool or no peptide.

Cultured CD4+ T cells had their DNA profiled by the Oncomine TCR Beta short-read assay. The authors extracted genomic DNA from cultured CD4+ T cells. TCRdb re-called the PCR reads with MiXCR, one entry per CDR3 protein. The sample consists of about 9,800 distinct CDR3 sequences, about 47% of them appearing once. Stated treatment: roughly 10-day PBMC culture with coronavirus spike peptide pools or control peptides (ViraFEST assay). ViraFEST stimulated the growth of antigen-specific T cells using peptide pools and subsequently profiled their TCRs by sequencing. Deletions cut 10 bases from V and 4 bases from J, with 10 bases between. The CDR3 sequence is 11 residues long. The germline V gene has CDR1 MNHNS and CDR2 SASEGT.

The chain carries TRBV6-1 and TRBJ1-2; perhaps TRBD1 as D (5 bases). Sequenced input: CD4+ T cells from blood, cultured in vitro. The clonotype originates from a human donor who had recovered from COVID-19. In DNA, the CDR3 is TGTGCCACGGGGGGGACCTATGGCTACACCTTC. Its protein product is CATGGTYGYTF.